The present entry profiles one T cell receptor beta chain with its context. The antigen it binds to is not known. No per-base quality is available; no much larger clone lies one base away. This sample is drawn from a study of cytomegalovirus exposure and HLA in healthy donors (dated by TCRdb to about 2017). For the wider study: In an earlier analysis of 450 to 750 of the donors, 250 to 350 Gb of sequence data and 100 million or so unique TCR beta sequences from about 179 million T cells were reported. A later genetic analysis took genome-wide SNP genotypes for about three fifths of the 666 donors and used that subset as a discovery cohort. Among the roughly 380 genotyped donors, roughly 80% belonged to the genetic ancestry cluster associated with self-reported Caucasian donors. Typing coverage varied by locus: roughly 620-640 donors for A, B, C, DRB1 and DQB1; more than 500 for DQA1; about 590 for DPA1; around 490 for DPB1. Using immunosequencing, the study profiled T cell repertoires from 640 or so subjects and related those repertoires to cytomegalovirus serostatus. Donor age, sex, ethnicity and CMV serostatus were collected together with the repertoire data. In the later analysis, no new phenotypic data were used to find candidate immune exposures; instead, reliance was placed on TCR beta sequences and their occurrence across donors. Among about 400 genotyped donors of the cohort, an average of roughly 230,000 unique TCR beta nucleotide sequences was sequenced per donor, of which about 18% were non-productive. All discovery cohort repertoires had been generated using a single sequencing platform. Besides the first cohort of approximately 710 subjects, a separate validation cohort made up of roughly 130 different subjects was used. HLA typing included class I and class II loci at four-digit resolution. To decide whether each TCR beta V gene segment behaved as functional or pseudogenic, an earlier analysis of approximately 620 of the donors relied on high-throughput TCR beta sequencing. The study was designed to test whether signatures of past pathogen exposure could be identified by cataloging public T cell receptors. The study combined high-throughput TCR immunosequencing, statistical association of individual TCRs with disease status, and machine learning to predict cytomegalovirus infection status. Roughly 5 DR-DQ haplotypes were handled as single units for association and clustering, since linkage in the cohort was strong. A later analysis re-examined previously published TCR beta repertoires from just over 650 donors and added high-resolution HLA genotyping to investigate patterns of TCR occurrence. An early release that covered some 630 HLA-typed donors contained 250 to 350 gigabases of sequencing data and 85 million to 100 million unique TCR sequences.

The cysteine opens and the phenylalanine closes a CDR3 of 13 amino acids. CDR3 DNA only is kept here, 39 bases in frame from base 1. From a lookup of the germline V gene, CDR1 and CDR2 are MNHEY and SVGAGI. V is cut by 2 bases and J by 7 bases, and the space between the germline ends is 9 bases. Study-level results and caveats: CMV serostatus was the only immune exposure information available for the cohort. This cohort had only TCR beta chains sequenced, and the lack of alpha or paired-chain data limited which features could be detected. Some IMGT-functional V segments, including TRBV6-2 and TRBV6-3, could not be told apart with the 87-base-pair reads, so those segments were excluded. An earlier analysis of approximately 570 of the donors showed that most TCR beta V segments appeared in productive rearrangements either about 87% or about 30% of the time, which broadly matched IMGT annotations. Because HLA typing was unavailable for some donors at each locus, only the typed subset was used in association tests. Sequencing depth was assumed to be roughly uniform across donors in the presence/absence analyses, though that assumption may not hold. Most CMV-associated TCR beta chains appeared to be HLA-restricted in a later analysis, and the HLA associations seemed to be driven largely by CMV exposure. Linkage disequilibrium might explain the correlated functional status among segregating V segments, but an unknown experimental factor could not be excluded. While some public TCRs were present in many individuals, most TCR sequences turned up only very rarely across donors. According to the authors, the approach could potentially be generalized to other disease states and immunological phenotypes. Three of the identified cytomegalovirus-associated TCR beta chains were confirmed in vitro to be specific for cytomegalovirus antigens. A later genetic analysis associated a missense DCLRE1C variant with V-gene and J-gene trimming of TCR beta chains, and an independent cohort replicated the association. A later analysis found that TCR association rates varied across HLA loci, with DRB1 alleles showing the most associated TCRs and HLA-C alleles the fewest. According to a later genetic analysis, donors in an Asian-associated ancestry cluster had fewer N-insertions in productive TCRs than the approximately 650-donor mean. Several of the top co-occurrence clusters appeared to be linked to parvovirus B19, influenza, CMV and Epstein-Barr virus, according to a later analysis. A further reported finding was that TCR beta sequences accurately predicted the HLA-A and HLA-B alleles for most subjects in the first cohort. Cytomegalovirus status was reported to be diagnosed by the classifier with high specificity and sensitivity in both the original and validation cohorts. Strong co-occurrence of HLA alleles, especially DR and DQ, made assigning TCR associations to individual alleles difficult. Because counts were too low, seventeen rarely observed V segments, including chromosome 9 orphons, were left out of the earlier analysis of roughly 600 of the donors. In the study, 150 to 200 TCR beta chains were listed as associated with cytomegalovirus. In a later analysis, HLA-associated TCR beta chains were found to be more clonally expanded and to have lower generation probabilities than equally common non-associated chains. A group of highly shared sequence variants was considered likely to be a technical artifact of the sequencing pipeline. At a false discovery rate of 0.05, a later analysis linked 16,951 TCR beta sequences to specific HLA alleles.

Library preparation used the immunoSEQ multiplex PCR assay. A mixture of 60 forward primers for TCR Vbeta segments and 13 reverse primers for TCR Jbeta segments was used in the multiplex PCR. A multiplex PCR assay on genomic DNA amplified the CDR3 region of rearranged TCR beta genes. Amplified TCR beta libraries were sequenced as 87-base-pair reads on the Illumina HiSeq System. As for the original processing: In a later analysis, 80 million or so unique TCR beta chains were counted across the 650 to 750 repertoires, and approximately 11 million of these chains were shared by at least two donors. Raw reads were error-corrected and collapsed into unique sequences with a nearest-neighbor algorithm that merged closely related sequences to remove PCR and sequencing errors. CDR3 sequences were aligned to IMGT reference sequences to assign V, D and J gene segments. For a sequence to be retained, at least a six-nucleotide match to both a V gene segment and a J gene segment was required. Rearrangements were called productive when the CDR3 lacked stop codons and stayed in frame with V and J; all others were non-productive. CDR3 was defined according to IMGT convention as the region running from the second conserved V-encoded cysteine to the conserved J-encoded phenylalanine. The earlier analysis of some 540 of the donors excluded any sequence lacking an unambiguous match to a single V gene segment. In an earlier analysis of more than 500 of the donors, a V segment was called functional when productive rearrangements were above 56.7%, and segregating when the standard deviation between donors exceeded 5%. A statistical classification framework was developed to diagnose cytomegalovirus status using the catalog of TCR beta chain sequences. V and J gene assignment, in a later analysis, came from comparing TCR nucleotide sequences with IMGT/GENE-DB human TR gene sequences. Using the TCRdist pipeline, a later analysis assigned CDR3 sequences along with most-parsimonious VDJ recombination scenarios. A later analysis defined each TCR beta chain by its CDR3 amino acid sequence plus V-gene family, and excluded reads lacking a unique V-gene family. In a later analysis, approximately 640 highly shared, low-generation-probability nucleotide sequences were removed to address suspected cross-contamination and a sequencing artifact. A later analysis calculated a clonal expansion index for each public chain from normalized within-repertoire ranks of inferred template counts. In a later analysis, generation probabilities were computed using a VDJ recombination model fitted to out-of-frame rearrangements, and the results were checked against IGoR. Hypergeometric tests were used in a later analysis to score TCR-TCR, TCR-HLA and TCR-CMV co-occurrence, with a repertoire-size bias correction applied to the TCR pairs. To estimate false discovery rates, a later analysis permuted the HLA or CMV assignments 20 times. In a later analysis, co-occurring TCRs were grouped with DBSCAN, and TCRdist sequence similarity was added when clustering was performed within HLA-allele-positive subsets. Repertoires with fewer than 30,000 or more than 120,000 public chains were left out of co-occurrence clustering, as were about 5 repertoires with anomalous nucleotide sharing. Held by TCRdb, this immuneACCESS table contains in-frame sequences only and omits some clones. Under half of the omission traces to an unresolved V gene where checked; the cause of the rest is unknown. V, J and clone size are those of that table, while D and trimming were read from the DNA. This sample is represented by over 100,000 clones; around 70% of them were singletons. In total, the top ten clones hold roughly 8.7% of the sample.

The cohort was made up of several hundred healthy bone marrow donors. Cohort members were all nominally healthy when sampled, although unrecorded immune exposures were likely present. The donor was CMV seropositive and was included in the group of some 290 seropositive cohort members. A peripheral blood sample was collected from each donor, and TCR beta sequencing was performed on peripheral blood mononuclear cells. The Qiagen DNeasy Blood Extraction Kit was used to extract genomic DNA from the blood cell samples. This TCR was recovered from a man aged 30 to 45 in good health and CMV-seropositive. The rearranged segments are TRBV6-5 and TRBJ1-5, and TRBD1 may be the D gene, going by 5 matching bases. The source material was PBMCs. The CDR3: CASSYGGGQPQHF. The sequenced DNA: TGTGCCAGCAGTTACGGGGGAGGACAGCCCCAGCATTTT.